The 7 T cell receptor beta chains below all came from one sample that was sequenced in a study of blood T cell repertoires in COVID-19. TCRdb's copy holds only in-frame clones and misses some; the assay was immunoSEQ multiplex PCR. The repertoire holds under 150,000 clones, with about 86% as singletons. Source material: PBMCs or T cells enriched from blood (not recorded which). The origin of the receptors is a man in his forties or fifties with acute COVID-19.

V and J are TRBV28 and TRBJ1-6; 9 bases align to TRBD1. The CDR3 runs to 15 residues. V dropped 5 bases and J dropped 7; count of bases not matched to a gene: 6. Germline V lookup: CDR1 MDHEN, CDR2 SYDVKM. CDR3 protein: CASSRTGAYNSPLHF. The CDR3 nucleotides are TGTGCCAGCAGTAGGACAGGGGCATACAATTCACCCCTCCACTTT.

The V gene is TRBV18, the J gene TRBJ2-1; 16 bases match TRBD2. This CDR3 is built from 16 residues. Germline trimming cut 3 bases from V and 8 bases from J; bases unmatched to any gene: 4. Germline V gene lookup returns CDR1 KGHSH and CDR2 LQKENI. DNA of the CDR3: TGTGCCAGCTCACCCCCGGGACTAGCGGGAGGGGATGAGCAGTTCTTC. Its protein product is CASSPPGLAGGDEQFF.

This clone was recorded only once. The genes are TRBV20-1 and TRBJ2-1; TRBD1 agrees at 9 bases. This CDR3 comprises 16 residues. Germline assignment: CDR1 DFQATT and CDR2 SNEGSKA (reference sequence). With V trimmed by 3 bases and J by 4 bases, 10 bases remained unmatched. The CDR3 bases are TGCAGTGCTAGTGGCCCGGGACAGGGAGGTTACAATGAGCAGTTCTTC. Its protein is CSASGPGQGGYNEQFF.

This chain's CDR3 is CASSLDRGVGYF. For the CDR3, the DNA is TGTGCCAGCAGCTTAGACAGGGGCGTAGGGTACTTC. The gene calls are TRBV7-9 and TRBJ2-7; 7 bases match TRBD1. The length of the CDR3 is 12 residues. V shed 1 base and J 12 bases; nucleotides not matched to a gene: 6. Looked up from germline, CDR1 is SEHNR and CDR2 is FQNEAQ (reference sequence).

The V gene is TRBV7-9, the J gene TRBJ1-4, with 7 bases identical to TRBD1. J lost 4 bases, V lost 5 bases, and 10 bases had no gene match. CDR3 length equals 16 residues. The germline CDR1 and CDR2 sequences are SEHNR and FQNEAQ (reference sequence). CDR3 bases: TGTGCCAGCAGCCTATTTACAGGGGCGGTTAATGAAAAACTGTTTTTT. It specifies CASSLFTGAVNEKLFF.

The V call is TRBV11-2, the J call TRBJ1-6; D possibly corresponds to TRBD1 (5 bases). V was clipped by 2 bases and J by 6 bases, with 14 bases between them. Germline assignment: CDR1 SGHAT and CDR2 FQNNGV. CDR3 length: 16 amino acids. The CDR3, as DNA: TGTGCCAGCAGCTTAAGGGATTTGGGGCTTAATTCACCCCTCCACTTT. Its translation: CASSLRDLGLNSPLHF.

Comment on this clone: Other DNA sequences within the sample encode an identical CDR3. The CDR3 region has the DNA TGCAGTGTGCGGGGGACTGAAGCTTTCTTT. Translating gives CSVRGTEAFF. The gene calls are TRBV20-1 and TRBJ1-1; tentative D call: TRBD1 (5 bases). Germline-derived CDR1 and CDR2 are DFQATT and SNEGSKA (reference sequence). This CDR3 is 10 amino acids long. V was shortened by 7 bases and J by 5 bases, with 8 bases between the two germline ends.